This TCR beta chain was sequenced in a study of blood T cell repertoires in COVID-19. Looking at the study overall: The study drew acute and convalescent COVID-19 samples from the United States, Italy and Spain. The analysed material was cDNA or gDNA that came from T cells, B-cell-depleted T cells, or PBMCs.

Source study methods: Amplification from reference gene primers served as the basis for estimated nucleated cell counts. Libraries were prepared by immunoSEQ multiplex PCR; TCRdb keeps only in-frame clonotypes and omits some of them. V, J and clone size are taken as reported in that table, and D and trimming were inferred from the DNA itself. The sample has over 200,000 clones, around 83% seen once. Sequences were obtained from peripheral blood. The sequence was obtained from a man older than 75 with acute or convalescent COVID-19.

CDR3 coding DNA: TGTGCCAGCAGCGCCAGATCAATAAACACCGGGGAGCTGTTTTTT. It translates to CASSARSINTGELFF. The chain is built from TRBV14 and TRBJ2-2; D remains unclear. Trimming cost V 5 bases and J 2 bases, with 12 bases left between them. Germline V gives CDR1 SGHDN, CDR2 FVKESK. This CDR3 comprises 15 residues.